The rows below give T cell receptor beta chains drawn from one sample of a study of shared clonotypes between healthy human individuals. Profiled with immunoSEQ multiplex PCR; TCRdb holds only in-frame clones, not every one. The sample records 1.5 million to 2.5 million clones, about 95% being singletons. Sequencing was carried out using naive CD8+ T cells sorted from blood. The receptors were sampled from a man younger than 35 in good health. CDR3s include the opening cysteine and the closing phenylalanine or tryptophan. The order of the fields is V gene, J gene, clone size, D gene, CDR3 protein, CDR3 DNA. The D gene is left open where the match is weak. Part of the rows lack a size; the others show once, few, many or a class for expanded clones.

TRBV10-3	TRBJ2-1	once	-	CAIMAGSKLGYNEQFF	TGTGCCATCATGGCCGGGAGTAAATTGGGATACAATGAGCAGTTCTTC
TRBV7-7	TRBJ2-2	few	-	CASSPGPGAGELFF	TGTGCTAGCAGCCCGGGTCCCGGGGCCGGGGAGCTGTTTTTT
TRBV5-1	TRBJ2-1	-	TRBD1	CASSPGQGNLDNEQFF	TGCGCCAGCAGCCCGGGACAGGGAAATTTGGACAATGAGCAGTTCTTC
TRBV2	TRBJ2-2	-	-	CASSLDEGVGGELFF	TGTGCCAGCAGCCTCGATGAGGGGGTCGGCGGGGAGCTGTTTTTT
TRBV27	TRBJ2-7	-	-	CASRWDGSSYEQYF	TGTGCCAGCAGATGGGACGGTAGCTCCTACGAGCAGTACTTC
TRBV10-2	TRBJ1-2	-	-	CASRGGGYGYTF	TGCGCCAGCAGAGGGGGGGGATATGGCTACACCTTC
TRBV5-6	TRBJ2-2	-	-	CAGGNGGLIEFF	TGTGCCGGGGGAAACGGGGGACTTATCGAATTTTTT
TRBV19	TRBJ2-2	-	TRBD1	CASWTGDTGELFF	TGTGCCAGTTGGACAGGGGATACCGGGGAGCTGTTTTTT
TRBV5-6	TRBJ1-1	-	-	CASSLDGKNTEAFF	TGTGCCAGCAGCTTGGACGGAAAGAACACTGAAGCTTTCTTT
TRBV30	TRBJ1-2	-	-	CAWSVGGLGYGYTF	TGTGCCTGGAGTGTAGGAGGGCTGGGCTATGGCTACACCTTC
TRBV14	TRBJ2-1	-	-	CASSPLYNEQFF	TGTGCCAGCAGCCCTTTATACAATGAGCAGTTCTTC
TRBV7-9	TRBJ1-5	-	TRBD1	CASSPGGNQPQHF	TGTGCCAGCAGCCCAGGGGGAAATCAGCCCCAGCATTTT
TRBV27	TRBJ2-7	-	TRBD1	CASSRPGTGKGEQYF	TGTGCCAGCAGTCGGCCCGGGACAGGGAAGGGCGAGCAGTACTTC
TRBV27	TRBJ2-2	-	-	CASSRRVAGELFF	TGTGCCAGCAGCCGTCGAGTGGCCGGGGAGCTGTTTTTT
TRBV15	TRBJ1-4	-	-	CATSRVDTKGKLFF	TGTGCCACCAGCAGAGTGGACACTAAAGGAAAACTGTTTTTT
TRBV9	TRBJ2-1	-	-	CASSVDGEHNEQFF	TGTGCCAGCAGCGTAGACGGGGAGCACAATGAGCAGTTCTTC
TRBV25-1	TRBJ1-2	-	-	CASSAGAWGGYTF	TGTGCCAGCAGTGCAGGGGCGTGGGGGGGCTACACCTTC
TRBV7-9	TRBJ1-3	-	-	CASSSGDSAHTIYF	TGTGCCAGCAGCTCAGGAGATTCGGCGCACACCATATATTTT
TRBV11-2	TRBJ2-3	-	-	CASSLDQVGVAAKITDTQYF	TGTGCCAGCAGCTTAGATCAGGTCGGGGTAGCCGCGAAAATCACAGATACGCAGTATTTT
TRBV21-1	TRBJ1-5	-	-	CASIGQGPPFYQPQHF	TGTGCCAGCATCGGACAGGGGCCCCCGTTTTATCAGCCCCAGCATTTT
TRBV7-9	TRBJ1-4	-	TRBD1	CASSSGTGLVELFF	TGTGCCAGCAGCTCTGGGACAGGGCTGGTAGAACTGTTTTTT
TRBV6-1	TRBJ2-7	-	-	CASSEGGTAEGYEQYF	TGTGCCAGCAGTGAAGGCGGGACGGCGGAAGGGTACGAGCAGTACTTC
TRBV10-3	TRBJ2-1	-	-	CAIMRDSYNEQFF	TGTGCCATCATGCGGGACTCCTACAATGAGCAGTTCTTC
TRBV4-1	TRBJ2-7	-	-	CASSQKPDYEQYF	TGCGCCAGCAGCCAAAAACCTGACTACGAGCAGTACTTC
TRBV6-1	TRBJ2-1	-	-	CASRGRDGEQFF	TGTGCCAGCAGAGGCAGGGACGGTGAGCAGTTCTTC
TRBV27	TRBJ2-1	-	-	CASSSSTPNPYNEQFF	-
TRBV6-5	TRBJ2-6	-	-	CATTTQSSGANVLTF	TGTGCCACCACTACACAGTCGTCAGGGGCCAACGTCCTGACTTTC
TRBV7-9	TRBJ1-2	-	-	CASSPTGFWGYTF	TGTGCCAGCAGCCCAACAGGGTTTTGGGGCTACACCTTC
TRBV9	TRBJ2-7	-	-	CASSVRPPGPSSYEQYF	TGTGCCAGCAGCGTAAGGCCCCCGGGACCAAGCTCCTACGAGCAGTACTTC
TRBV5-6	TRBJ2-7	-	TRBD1	CASSRDSNEQYF	TGTGCCAGCAGCCGGGACAGTAACGAGCAGTACTTC
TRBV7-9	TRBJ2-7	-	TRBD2	CASSPGTAGGPGYEQYF	TGTGCCAGCAGCCCCGGGACAGCGGGAGGGCCAGGTTACGAGCAGTACTTC
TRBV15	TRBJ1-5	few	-	CATSRGVGVHQPQHF	TGTGCCACCAGCAGAGGTGTAGGGGTCCATCAGCCCCAGCATTTT
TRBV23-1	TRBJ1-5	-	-	CASSQRIRGNQPQHF	TGCGCCAGCAGTCAACGGATCAGAGGCAATCAGCCCCAGCATTTT
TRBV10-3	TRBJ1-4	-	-	CAISDTSTNEKLFF	TGTGCCATCAGTGACACCTCAACTAATGAAAAACTGTTTTTT
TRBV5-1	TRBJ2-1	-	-	CASSLEGSEQFF	TGCGCCAGCAGCTTGGAAGGGAGTGAGCAGTTCTTC
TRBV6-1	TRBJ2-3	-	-	CASSALIALHADTQYF	TGTGCCAGCAGTGCCTTGATAGCCCTTCACGCAGATACGCAGTATTTT
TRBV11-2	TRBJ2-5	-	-	CASTSAAGVVRETQYF	TGTGCCAGCACCTCCGCCGCAGGGGTGGTAAGAGAGACCCAGTACTTC
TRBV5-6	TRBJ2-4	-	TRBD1	CASSSGTENIQYF	TGTGCCAGCAGCTCCGGGACAGAAAACATTCAGTACTTC
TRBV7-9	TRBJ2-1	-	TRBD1	CASSSVQGIHNEQFF	TGTGCCAGCAGCTCAGTACAGGGGATACACAATGAGCAGTTCTTC
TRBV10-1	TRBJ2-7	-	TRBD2	CASTHLAGGSSYEQYF	TGCGCCAGCACTCACCTAGCGGGGGGGAGCTCCTACGAGCAGTACTTC
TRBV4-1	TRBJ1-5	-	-	CASSHNLNSNQPQHF	TGCGCCAGCAGCCATAATTTAAATAGCAATCAGCCCCAGCATTTT
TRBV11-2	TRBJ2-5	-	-	CASSLEIGQETQYF	TGTGCCAGCAGCTTAGAGATAGGGCAAGAGACCCAGTACTTC